These T cell receptor beta chains were read from a single sample in a study of T cells in Graves' hyperthyroidism and ophthalmopathy. TCRdb reanalysed the multiplex PCR reads using MiXCR and keeps one entry per CDR3 protein. Of roughly 840,000 distinct CDR3 sequences detected, 38% appear once; the ten largest clones hold around 10%. Sequencing was carried out using blood. These receptors were taken from a man aged 18 to 30 with Graves' hyperthyroidism. Each CDR3 is given with its conserved first and last residue. Fields, in order: V gene, clone size, D gene, J gene, CDR3 DNA, CDR3 protein. D genes are given only for firm matches. Clone size is not always given. Where it is, it says once, few, many or a class for expanded clones.

v_gene: TRBV7-6
abundance: few
d_gene: NA
j_gene: TRBJ2-2
CDR3nt: TGTGCCAGCAGCTTCCCAAGTAACACCGGGGAGCTGTTTTTT
CDR3aa: CASSFPSNTGELFF

v_gene: TRBV12-3/TRBV12-4
abundance: NA
d_gene: TRBD1
j_gene: TRBJ1-6
CDR3nt: TGTGCCAGCAGGGGGGGACAGTTGGACTCACCCCTCCACTTT
CDR3aa: CASRGGQLDSPLHF

v_gene: TRBV7-8
abundance: once
d_gene: NA
j_gene: TRBJ2-5
CDR3nt: TGTGCCAGCAGCCCGAACCCTTCGAACCAAGAGACCCAGTACTTC
CDR3aa: CASSPNPSNQETQYF

v_gene: TRBV7-6
abundance: NA
d_gene: TRBD2
j_gene: TRBJ2-2
CDR3nt: TGTGCCAGCAGCTTCCGCGGGGGGCGAGGGACCGGGGAGCTGTTTTTT
CDR3aa: CASSFRGGRGTGELFF

v_gene: TRBV5-1
abundance: many
d_gene: NA
j_gene: TRBJ1-5
CDR3nt: TGCGCCAGCAGCTTGGACCAGGGGAGTCAGCCCCAGCATTTT
CDR3aa: CASSLDQGSQPQHF

v_gene: TRBV20-1
abundance: NA
d_gene: NA
j_gene: TRBJ1-2
CDR3nt: TGCAGTGCTAGCCCCACGACTGGAAACTATGGCTACACCTTC
CDR3aa: CSASPTTGNYGYTF

v_gene: TRBV12-3/TRBV12-4
abundance: NA
d_gene: NA
j_gene: TRBJ2-7
CDR3nt: TGTGCCAGCTCCAAGGGGGGAAGCCTCGACGAGCAGTACTTC
CDR3aa: CASSKGGSLDEQYF

v_gene: TRBV6-4
abundance: few
d_gene: TRBD2
j_gene: TRBJ2-1
CDR3nt: TGTGCCAGCAGTGACCGAGGTAGCGGGGGCACGAATGAGCAGTTCTTC
CDR3aa: CASSDRGSGGTNEQFF

v_gene: TRBV7-9
abundance: few
d_gene: NA
j_gene: TRBJ1-2
CDR3nt: TGTGCCAGCAGCTTAACCTCCTACAGCCAACCCCTTAACTATGGCTACACCTTC
CDR3aa: CASSLTSYSQPLNYGYTF

v_gene: TRBV6-5
abundance: few
d_gene: TRBD1
j_gene: TRBJ2-5
CDR3nt: TGTGCCAGCAGTTACACAGGGGGCTCCTCAGAGACCCAGTACTTC
CDR3aa: CASSYTGGSSETQYF

v_gene: TRBV27
abundance: few
d_gene: NA
j_gene: TRBJ2-5
CDR3nt: TGTGCCAGCAGGCCGCAGGGGCCTCAAGAGACCCAGTACTTC
CDR3aa: CASRPQGPQETQYF

v_gene: TRBV6-5
abundance: NA
d_gene: TRBD1
j_gene: TRBJ1-6
CDR3nt: TGTGCCAGCAGTTATGGACAGGGTGCCTGGTCACCCCTCCACTTT
CDR3aa: CASSYGQGAWSPLHF

v_gene: TRBV10-3
abundance: NA
d_gene: NA
j_gene: TRBJ1-1
CDR3nt: TGTGCCATCAGCGACAGGAACACTGAAGCTTTCTTT
CDR3aa: CAISDRNTEAFF

v_gene: TRBV6-5
abundance: NA
d_gene: NA
j_gene: TRBJ2-7
CDR3nt: TGTGCCAGCAGTTTGTCGGGGTTGAGTGAGCAGTACTTC
CDR3aa: CASSLSGLSEQYF

v_gene: TRBV20-1
abundance: few
d_gene: NA
j_gene: TRBJ2-7
CDR3nt: TGCAGTGCTAGAGGGCGGACAGCTTCCTACGAGCAGTACTTC
CDR3aa: CSARGRTASYEQYF

v_gene: TRBV20-1
abundance: NA
d_gene: TRBD1
j_gene: TRBJ2-5
CDR3nt: TGCAGTGCTACGGGACAGGGGACGAGGCAAGAGACCCAGTACTTC
CDR3aa: CSATGQGTRQETQYF

v_gene: TRBV7-9
abundance: many
d_gene: NA
j_gene: TRBJ2-7
CDR3nt: TGTGCCAGCAGCCCCCTGGGGCAGTTCGAGCAGTACTTC
CDR3aa: CASSPLGQFEQYF

v_gene: TRBV7-9
abundance: many
d_gene: NA
j_gene: TRBJ1-5
CDR3nt: TGTGCCAGCAGCTTAGGGGCAAGCCGGCCCCAGCATTTT
CDR3aa: CASSLGASRPQHF

v_gene: TRBV7-9
abundance: few
d_gene: NA
j_gene: TRBJ2-7
CDR3nt: TGCGCCAGCAGCTTTACCTCCATCCGGGGAGCGGAGACCTACGAGCAGTACTTC
CDR3aa: CASSFTSIRGAETYEQYF

v_gene: TRBV4-1
abundance: NA
d_gene: TRBD1
j_gene: TRBJ1-1
CDR3nt: TGCGCCAGCAGCCAAGAAATGGCAGGGGGACCGGACACTGAAGCTTTCTTT
CDR3aa: CASSQEMAGGPDTEAFF

v_gene: TRBV7-9
abundance: NA
d_gene: NA
j_gene: TRBJ2-7
CDR3nt: TGTGCCAGCAGCTTTGGGGGGAACCACGAGCAGTACTTC
CDR3aa: CASSFGGNHEQYF

v_gene: TRBV2
abundance: many
d_gene: NA
j_gene: TRBJ2-5
CDR3nt: TGTGCCAGCAGTGAGCCTAGCCGGACGAAGGAGACCCAGTACTTC
CDR3aa: CASSEPSRTKETQYF

v_gene: TRBV4-1
abundance: NA
d_gene: NA
j_gene: TRBJ1-4
CDR3nt: TGCGCCAGCAGCCAAGATAACGGACTAGGCGAAAAACTGTTTTTT
CDR3aa: CASSQDNGLGEKLFF

v_gene: TRBV7-8
abundance: NA
d_gene: NA
j_gene: TRBJ2-5
CDR3nt: TGTGCCAGCAGCTCCCCCCCGGGTCCACGAGAGACCCAGTACTTC
CDR3aa: CASSSPPGPRETQYF

v_gene: TRBV10-3
abundance: many
d_gene: TRBD1
j_gene: TRBJ1-4
CDR3nt: TGTGCCATCAGCGGACAGGAAAATGAAAAACTGTTTTTT
CDR3aa: CAISGQENEKLFF

v_gene: TRBV12-3/TRBV12-4
abundance: few
d_gene: NA
j_gene: TRBJ1-1
CDR3nt: TGTGCCAGCAGTCCTCCCGGGACGGTCCACACTGAAGCTTTCTTT
CDR3aa: CASSPPGTVHTEAFF

v_gene: TRBV5-1
abundance: NA
d_gene: NA
j_gene: TRBJ1-1
CDR3nt: TGCGCCAGCAGCTTGGGGACGGACATCATGAACACTGAAGCTTTCTTT
CDR3aa: CASSLGTDIMNTEAFF

v_gene: TRBV12-3/TRBV12-4
abundance: NA
d_gene: NA
j_gene: TRBJ1-1
CDR3nt: TGTGCCAGCAGTTCACAGGCGGTCCGGCGGGCTTTCTTT
CDR3aa: CASSSQAVRRAFF

v_gene: TRBV20-1
abundance: NA
d_gene: TRBD1
j_gene: TRBJ1-4
CDR3nt: TGCAGTGCTTACACCCAGGGACAGGGCAATGAAAAACTGTTTTTT
CDR3aa: CSAYTQGQGNEKLFF